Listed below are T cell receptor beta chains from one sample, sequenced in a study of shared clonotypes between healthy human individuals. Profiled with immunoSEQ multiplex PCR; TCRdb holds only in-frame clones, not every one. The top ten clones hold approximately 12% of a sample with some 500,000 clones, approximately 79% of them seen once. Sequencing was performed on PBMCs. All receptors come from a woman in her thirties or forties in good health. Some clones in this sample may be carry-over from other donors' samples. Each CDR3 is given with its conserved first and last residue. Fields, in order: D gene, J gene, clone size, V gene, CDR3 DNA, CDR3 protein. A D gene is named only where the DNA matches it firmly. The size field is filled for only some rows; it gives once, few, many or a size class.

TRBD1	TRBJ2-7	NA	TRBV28	TGTGCCAGCACTGAGCAGGACAGGGGTACGTACGAGCAGTACTTC	CASTEQDRGTYEQYF
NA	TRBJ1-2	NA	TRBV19	TGTGCCAGTAGTATGGGCCGGGCCCCCTATGGCTACACCTTC	CASSMGRAPYGYTF
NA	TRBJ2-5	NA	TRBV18	TGTGCCAGCTCACCACCTTCCGGGTACGGGACCCAGTACTTC	CASSPPSGYGTQYF
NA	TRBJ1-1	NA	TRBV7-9	TGTGCCAGCAGCTTAGGTGGGCTGACTGAAGCTTTCTTT	CASSLGGLTEAFF
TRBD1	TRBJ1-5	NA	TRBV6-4	TGTGCCAGCAGTGACTTCCACAAACAGGGGGTAGGGCAGCCCCAGCATTTT	CASSDFHKQGVGQPQHF
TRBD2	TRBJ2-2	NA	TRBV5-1	TGCGCCAGCAGCTTGGAAGGGGCGGGAGGCACGAACACCGGGGAGCTGTTTTTT	CASSLEGAGGTNTGELFF
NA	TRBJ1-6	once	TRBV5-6	TGTGCCAGCAGCTTCTTTGTGACTGGGTCTAATTCACCCCTCCACTTT	CASSFFVTGSNSPLHF
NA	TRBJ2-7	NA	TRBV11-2	TGTGCCAGCAGCCCCTGGGGGAGCTCCTACGAGCAGTACTTC	CASSPWGSSYEQYF
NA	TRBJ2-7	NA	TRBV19	TGTGCCAGTAGTTCCGCATACGAGCAGTACTTC	CASSSAYEQYF
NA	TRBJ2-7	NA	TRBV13	TGTGCCAGCAGCTCAAGAGGGGACTTCTCCTACGAGCAGTACTTC	CASSSRGDFSYEQYF
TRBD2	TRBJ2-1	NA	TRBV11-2	TGTGCCAGCAGCTTAGAAGCGGGATTCTTGCGGGAGAAGTTCTTC	CASSLEAGFLREKFF
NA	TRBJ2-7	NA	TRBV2	TGTGCCAGCAGCAAACAAACAGATTACGAGCAGTACTTC	CASSKQTDYEQYF
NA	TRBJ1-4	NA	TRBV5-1	TGCGCCAGCAGCTTGGACGCAGCAACTAATGAAAAACTGTTTTTT	CASSLDAATNEKLFF
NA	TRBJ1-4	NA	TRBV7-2	TGTGCCAGCAGCTTAGCGTCCGGAACTAATGAAAAACTGTTTTTT	CASSLASGTNEKLFF
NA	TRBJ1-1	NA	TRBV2	TGTGCCAGCAGCCGGGAAACTGAAGCTTTCTTT	CASSRETEAFF
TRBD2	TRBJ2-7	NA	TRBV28	TGTGCCAGCAGTTTGGAACCGACTAGCGGCTACGAGCAGTACTTC	CASSLEPTSGYEQYF
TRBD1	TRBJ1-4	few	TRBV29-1	TGCAGCGTTGATGCCCCTGGGAGGGGACAGAGGAATGAAAAACTGTTTTTT	CSVDAPGRGQRNEKLFF
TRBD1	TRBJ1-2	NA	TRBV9	TGTGCCAGCAGCGAAATTTCCGGGACAGGGACGAGATTC	CASSEISGTGTRF
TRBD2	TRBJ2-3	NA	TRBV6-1	TGTGCCAGCGGATCTAGCGGGAGGACAGATACGCAGTATTTT	CASGSSGRTDTQYF
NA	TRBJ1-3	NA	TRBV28	TGTGCCAGCAGTTCTAAGGGAAACACCATATATTTT	CASSSKGNTIYF
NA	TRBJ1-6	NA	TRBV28	TGTGCCAGCAAAATGGTCGGGGGACATATTGCTACCCTCCACTTT	CASKMVGGHIATLHF
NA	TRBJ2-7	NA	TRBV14	TGTGCCAGCAGCCAGATAGGGGGCTCCTACGAGCAGTACTTC	CASSQIGGSYEQYF
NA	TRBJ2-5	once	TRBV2	TGTGCCAGTAGTGAGGCGGGCGGAGAGACCCAGTACTTC	CASSEAGGETQYF
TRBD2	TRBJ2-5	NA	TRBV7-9	TGTGCCAGCAGCAACCTCGGACTAGCGGGAGCCCAAGAGACCCAGTACTTC	CASSNLGLAGAQETQYF
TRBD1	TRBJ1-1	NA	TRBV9	TGTGCCAGCAGCGTAGGGGACAGGGGCTGGACTGAAGCTTTCTTT	CASSVGDRGWTEAFF
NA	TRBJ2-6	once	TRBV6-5	TGTGCCAGCAACAGTTTGGGTGCCGGGGCCAACGTCCTGACTTTC	CASNSLGAGANVLTF
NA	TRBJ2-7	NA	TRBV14	TGTGCCAGCAGCCAACAGAGCGGCTCCTACGAGCAGTACTTC	CASSQQSGSYEQYF
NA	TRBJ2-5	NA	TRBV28	TGTGCCAGCAGTTTAACGGGGGATTCCAGGGAGACCCAGTACTTC	CASSLTGDSRETQYF
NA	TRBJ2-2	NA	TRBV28	TGTGCCAGCAGTACCCCTAGGGAGCTGTTTTTT	CASSTPRELFF
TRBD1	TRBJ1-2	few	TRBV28	TGTGCCAGCAGCTCGGGACAGTTGCAAGGCTACACCTTC	CASSSGQLQGYTF
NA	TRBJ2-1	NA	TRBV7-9	TGTGCCAGCAGCTCAGTCGTTGGTCTGAATTTGGGTCGGCAGTTCTTC	CASSSVVGLNLGRQFF
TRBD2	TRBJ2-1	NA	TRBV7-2	TGTGCCAGCAGCTTTGCGGGAGCCTACAATGAGCAGTTCTTC	CASSFAGAYNEQFF
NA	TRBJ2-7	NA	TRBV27	TGTGCCAGCAAGAGAGTCGGACAAAGCTACGAGCAGTACTTC	CASKRVGQSYEQYF
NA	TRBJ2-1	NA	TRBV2	TGTGCCAGCGCCGGGGGCCCAAGCTCCTACAATGAGCAGTTCTTC	CASAGGPSSYNEQFF
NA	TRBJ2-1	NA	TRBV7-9	TGTGCCAGCACCCCGGCGGGACTTGACAATGAGCAGTTCTTC	CASTPAGLDNEQFF
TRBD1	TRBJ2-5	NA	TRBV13	TGTGCCAGCAGCTTCCGGGGGACAGGGCTGGAGACCCAGTACTTC	CASSFRGTGLETQYF
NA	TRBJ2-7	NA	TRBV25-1	TGTGCCAGCAGACAGACAGGTGGGGTCTCCGAGCAGTACTTC	CASRQTGGVSEQYF
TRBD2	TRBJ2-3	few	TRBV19	TGTGCCAGTAGTATTCGGGGAGCGGGAGGAACAGATACGCAGTATTTT	CASSIRGAGGTDTQYF
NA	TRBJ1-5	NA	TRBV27	TGTGCCAGCAGGGGCTTCGGGCTTCAGCCCCAGCATTTT	CASRGFGLQPQHF
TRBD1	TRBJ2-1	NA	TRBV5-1	TGCGCCAGCAGCCCTGGACAGGGGGCGTTCTTC	CASSPGQGAFF
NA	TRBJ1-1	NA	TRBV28	TGTGCCAGCAGTTTATTTGGCTGGTCAGGAGGCCTGAACACTGAAGCTTTCTTT	CASSLFGWSGGLNTEAFF
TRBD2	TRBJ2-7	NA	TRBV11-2	TGTGCCAGCAGCTTCTCTCCCCGCGGGAGGGGCGAGCAGTACTTC	CASSFSPRGRGEQYF
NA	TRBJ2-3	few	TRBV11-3	TGTGCCAGCAGCGCGGGGACAAGCACAGATACGCAGTATTTT	CASSAGTSTDTQYF
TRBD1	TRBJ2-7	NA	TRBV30	TGTGCCTGGAAGGTCCTTGGACAGGGAGGCTACGAGCAGTACTTC	CAWKVLGQGGYEQYF
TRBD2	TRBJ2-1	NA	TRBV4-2	TGTGCCAGCAGCCCCGTTGGGACAGTAGCGGGAGTATTAAGTGCCTACAATGAGCAGTTCTTC	CASSPVGTVAGVLSAYNEQFF
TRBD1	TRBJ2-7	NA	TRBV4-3	TGCGCCAGCAGCCAGGGGACAGGGGCAAGGGAGCAGTACTTC	CASSQGTGAREQYF
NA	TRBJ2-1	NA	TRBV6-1	TGTGCCAGCAGTGCCGAGACAGAGCTTCAGTTCTTC	CASSAETELQFF
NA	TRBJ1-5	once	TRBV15	TGTGCCACCAGCAGAGATCGTGGCAGTCTCGCGGATTTT	CATSRDRGSLADF
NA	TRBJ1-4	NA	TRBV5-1	TGCGCCAGCTCGGAGGGCGGACAAAATGAAAAACTGTTTTTT	CASSEGGQNEKLFF
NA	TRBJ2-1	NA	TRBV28	TGTGCCAGCAGTTTATTCCGTACAGGGAACTACAATGAGCAGTTCTTC	CASSLFRTGNYNEQFF